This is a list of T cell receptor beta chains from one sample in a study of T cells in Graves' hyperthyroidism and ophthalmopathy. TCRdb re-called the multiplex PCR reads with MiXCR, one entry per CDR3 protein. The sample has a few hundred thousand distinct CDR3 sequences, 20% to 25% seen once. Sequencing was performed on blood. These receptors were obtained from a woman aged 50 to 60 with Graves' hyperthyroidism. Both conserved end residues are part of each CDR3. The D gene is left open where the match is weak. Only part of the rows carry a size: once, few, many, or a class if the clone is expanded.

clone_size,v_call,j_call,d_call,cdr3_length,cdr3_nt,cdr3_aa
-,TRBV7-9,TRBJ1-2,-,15,TGCGCCAGCAGCGAACGAACGACAGGAGACTATGGCTACACCTTC,CASSERTTGDYGYTF
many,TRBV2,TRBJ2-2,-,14,TGTGCCAGCAGTGAGACACGGGGCGGCGGGGAGCTGTTTTTT,CASSETRGGGELFF
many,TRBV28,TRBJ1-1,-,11,TGTGGGTACCTCCTGAACACTGAAGCTTTCTTT,CGYLLNTEAFF
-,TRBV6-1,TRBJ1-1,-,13,TGTGCCAGCAGTGAATCTTCCGGGACTGAAGCTTTCTTT,CASSESSGTEAFF
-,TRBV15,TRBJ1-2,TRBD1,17,TGTGCCACCAGCAGTTTAGGACAGGGGCGCCGGGACTATGGCTACACCTTC,CATSSLGQGRRDYGYTF
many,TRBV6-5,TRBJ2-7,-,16,TGTGCCAGCAGTTACCGCCCCGGCAGGGCTGTCTACGAGCAGTACTTC,CASSYRPGRAVYEQYF
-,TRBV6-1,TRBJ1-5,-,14,TGTGCCAGCAGATTGGGACCGGTCAATCAGCCCCAGCATTTT,CASRLGPVNQPQHF
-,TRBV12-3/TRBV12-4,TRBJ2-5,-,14,TGTGCCAGCAGTTTATTTGGGGGCCAAGAGACCCAGTACTTC,CASSLFGGQETQYF
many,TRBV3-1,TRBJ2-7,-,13,TGTGCCAGCAGTTCTCCTGCGACCTACGAGCAGTACTTC,CASSSPATYEQYF
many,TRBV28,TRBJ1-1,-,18,TGTGCCAGCACCCGATATACCCGGTTGGGTAGTGGGAACACTGAAGCTTTCTTT,CASTRYTRLGSGNTEAFF
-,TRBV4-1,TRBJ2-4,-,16,TGCGCCAGCAGCCAAGTCATCCCCTCGGCCAAAAACATTCAGTACTTC,CASSQVIPSAKNIQYF
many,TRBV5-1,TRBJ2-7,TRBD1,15,TGCGCCAGCAGCTCGCCGACAGGGGATACTGACGAGCAGTACTTC,CASSSPTGDTDEQYF
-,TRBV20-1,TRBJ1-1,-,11,TGCAGAGCCGACAGGACCCCTGAAGCTTTCTTT,CRADRTPEAFF
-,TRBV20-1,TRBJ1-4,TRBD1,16,TGCAGTGTTAGATCTTGGGACAGGGGTGCTAATGAAAAACTGTTTTTT,CSVRSWDRGANEKLFF
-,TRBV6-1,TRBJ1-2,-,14,TGTGCCAGCAGATCAACCGGGAGAGACTATGGCTACACCTTC,CASRSTGRDYGYTF
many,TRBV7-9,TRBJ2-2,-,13,TGTGCCAGCAGCTTAGCGCTGGACGGGGAGCTGTTTTTT,CASSLALDGELFF
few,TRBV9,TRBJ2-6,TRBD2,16,TGTGCCAGCAGCGGACTAGCGGGCTCTGGGGCCAACGTCCTGACTTTC,CASSGLAGSGANVLTF
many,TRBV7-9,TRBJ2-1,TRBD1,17,TGTGCCAGCAGCTCCACGGCCGGACAGGGTTCCTACAATGAGCAGTTCTTC,CASSSTAGQGSYNEQFF
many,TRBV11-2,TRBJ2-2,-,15,TGTGCCAGCAGCTCCCAGGACGTGAACACCGGGGAGCTGTTTTTT,CASSSQDVNTGELFF
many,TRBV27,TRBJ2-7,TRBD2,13,TGTGCCAGTCGACCCGGGGGGTCCTACGAGCAGTACTTC,CASRPGGSYEQYF
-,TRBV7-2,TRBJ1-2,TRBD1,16,TGTGCCAGCAGCTCCCAGGGGACAGGCCTACTTGGGGGCTACACCTTC,CASSSQGTGLLGGYTF
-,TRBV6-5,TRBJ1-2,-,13,TGTGCCAGCAGTTACTCGATGGACAGTGGCTACACCTTC,CASSYSMDSGYTF
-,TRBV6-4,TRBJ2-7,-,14,TGTGCCAGCATCGTTGAAGGGTGGGCCTACGAGCAGTACTTC,CASIVEGWAYEQYF
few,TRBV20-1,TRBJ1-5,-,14,TGCAGTGCTAAACCGGACAGCCGAAATCAGCCCCAGCATTTT,CSAKPDSRNQPQHF
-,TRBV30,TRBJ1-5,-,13,TGTGCCAGTGGACAGTCCTCCGATCAGCCCCAGCATTTT,CASGQSSDQPQHF
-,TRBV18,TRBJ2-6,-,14,TGTGCCAGCTCACCACAGGACAGCTCCAACGTCCTGACTTTC,CASSPQDSSNVLTF
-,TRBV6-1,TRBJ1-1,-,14,TGTGCCAGCAATGACATAGTGATGAACACTGAAGCTTTCTTT,CASNDIVMNTEAFF
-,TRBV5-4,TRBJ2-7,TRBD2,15,TGTGCCAGCAGCCCCGAAGGCGGGAGGGCCGGTGAGCAGTACTTC,CASSPEGGRAGEQYF
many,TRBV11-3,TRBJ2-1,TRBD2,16,TGTGCCAGCAGCTTTAGTTTTAGCGGGCTTTACAATGAGCAGTTCTTC,CASSFSFSGLYNEQFF
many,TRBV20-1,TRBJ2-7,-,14,TGCAGTGCTAGAGACCGGACACTTGGAGGCGAGCAGTACTTC,CSARDRTLGGEQYF
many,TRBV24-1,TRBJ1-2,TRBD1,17,TGTGCCACCAGTGATCCCCGACAGGGGGCTTGGGGTGATGGCTACACCTTC,CATSDPRQGAWGDGYTF
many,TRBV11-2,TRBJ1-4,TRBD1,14,TGTGCCAGCAGCTTCCAGGGGGTTGGGGAAAAACTGTTTTTT,CASSFQGVGEKLFF
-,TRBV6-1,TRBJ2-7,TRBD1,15,TGTACCAGCAGTGAACGGGACAGGAAGGACTACGAGCAGTACTTC,CTSSERDRKDYEQYF
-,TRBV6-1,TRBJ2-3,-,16,TGTGCCAGCCATAACCTCCTCGGGGGAGGCACAGATACGCAGTATTTT,CASHNLLGGGTDTQYF
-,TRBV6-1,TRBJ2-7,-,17,TGTGCCAGCGGACCCAAACTCTCCCCGGCCTCAGGCTACGAGCAGTACTTC,CASGPKLSPASGYEQYF
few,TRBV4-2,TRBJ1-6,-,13,TGTGCCAGCAGCCAAGATCAAATTTCACCCCTCCACTTT,CASSQDQISPLHF